This T cell receptor (beta chain) was documented in a study of identical twins. From the 5' RACE reads, TCRdb called clonotypes with MiXCR, one entry per CDR3 protein. This table has 1.5 million to 2 million distinct CDR3 sequences, around a third appearing once. This clonotype was counted only a few times. The antigen remains undetermined. Per the germline V gene, CDR1 is MGHDK and CDR2 is SYGVNS. V was cut by 2 bases and J by 12 bases, with 11 bases left in between. The CDR3 covers 11 residues. The study, taken as a whole, reports: A partial confounding effect on zero-insertion analyses could come from invariant MAIT and iNKT cells.

Sequenced: cord blood. This receptor was obtained from a newborn girl in good health. The gene calls are TRBV25-1 and TRBJ2-7; D is perhaps TRBD1 (5 bases). The CDR3 nucleotides read TGTGCCAGCAGTGAAGACAGAGCCTCGTACTTC. The encoded protein is CASSEDRASYF.